This section outlines one T cell receptor beta chain sequence together with its context. Its antigen has not been determined. No base quality values were provided; no much bigger clone lies one nucleotide off. V has 8 bases trimmed and J has 6 bases trimmed; junction bases matching no gene number 7. The CDR3 holds 14 amino acids from the cysteine to the phenylalanine. The DNA shown is the 42-base CDR3, in frame from base 1. The germline V gene (reference sequence) supplies CDR1 MNHNY and CDR2 SVGAGI. The entry originates in a study of graft-versus-host responses after intestinal transplantation (dated by TCRdb to about 2021). In terms of the full investigation: Multivisceral, liver-intestinal, or isolated intestinal transplants were received by the recipients. Every recipient was given anti-thymocyte globulin induction, then maintenance tacrolimus and steroids for 3 to 4 years. Instead of going to the commercial service, samples from three later patients were sequenced in-house on an Illumina MiSeq and processed with MiXCR. Of the 20 to 25 intestinal transplant recipients enrolled in the cohort, one of whom was a retransplant, a few patients without pretransplant specimens were excluded. A peak of at least 4% donor T cells among recipient peripheral blood mononuclear cells was the definition used for donor T cell macrochimerism. To identify alloreactive clones, pre-transplant mixed lymphocyte reaction products were sequenced and compared with unstimulated pre-transplant donor and recipient T cells. Graft-versus-host and host-versus-graft alloreactive T cell clones were tracked in the graft, circulation and bone marrow after intestinal transplantation using bulk TCR-beta CDR3 sequencing. Overall results and qualifications from the work: Early after transplant, declines in HvG clones were associated with peak levels of circulating GvH clones. GvH clones were detected in recipient bone marrow, and some of these GvH clones were observed earlier in ileal mucosa or blood, consistent with an intestinal mucosal origin. In the allografts of patients with donor T cell macrochimerism, GvH to HvG T cell clonal ratios were high. Conclusions were limited by the relatively low number and heterogeneity of intestinal transplant patients.

In the first month after transplant, blood samples were collected up to 4 times, and after that at least monthly when available. Libraries were prepared through the immunoSEQ multiplex PCR assay. For most patients, genomic DNA was subjected to high-throughput TCR-beta CDR3 sequencing by Adaptive Biotechnologies. The published analysis was carried out like this. TCR sequencing data for around 19 patients were retrieved from Adaptive's ImmunoSEQ software; a few other patients were processed with MiXCR and VDJtools. Because the origin of CDR3 nucleotide sequences shared between donor and recipient could not be assigned, those sequences were removed. Alloreactive clones required at least 2-fold expansion over unstimulated cells and minimum CFSE-low frequency of 0.002% (template counts) or 0.001% (read counts). Clones detected in sequenced pre-transplant spleen, lymph node, or MLR CFSE-low populations of the donor or recipient were defined as mappable. The cumulative frequency of alloreactive clones was calculated as a percentage of all sequences, weighted by copy number. TCRdb took this table from immuneACCESS and kept in-frame rearrangements with V and J called. Such tables lack part of the clones; where checked against another copy, unresolved V genes explain under half of the gap, and the rest is unexplained. D and trimming come from the DNA, and the V and J calls and clone size come from that table. The sample table records 30,000 to 45,000 clones; roughly 80% of these occur just once. The ten largest clones represent 3.5% of the sample.

The sample was PBMCs, taken about 38 months after transplant. This sequence was found in a human patient who received an intestinal transplant, so some T cells may come from the graft donor. The sequence joins TRBV6-6 to TRBJ1-6, and 7 junctional nucleotides match TRBD1. The base sequence is TGTGCCAGCGGAACGACAGGGTCTAATTCACCCCTCCACTTT. Its product reads: CASGTTGSNSPLHF.